What follows are 6 T cell receptor beta chains derived from one specimen sequenced in a study of glioma-infiltrating T cells. Using RNA template, CDR3s of TCR alpha and beta were amplified with iRepertoire arm-PCR. TCRdb passed the multiplex PCR reads through MiXCR, listing each CDR3 protein once. The sample consists of roughly 190,000 distinct CDR3 sequences, 30% to 40% of them appearing once. Sequenced input: glioma tissue, nonneoplastic brain tissue, or PBMCs (not recorded which). The source is a human donor with low-grade glioma or glioblastoma, undergoing nonglioma brain surgery, or in good health (not recorded which).

This clonotype was detected ten times or more. V gene TRBV7-2 combines with J gene TRBJ2-6; D may be TRBD2 (6 bases). CDR3 size: 16 residues. Looked up from germline, CDR1 is SGHTA and CDR2 is FQGNSA. Trimming shortened V by 1 base and J by 0 bases, and 7 bases separated the two germline ends. The CDR3 spells CASSLGGGSGANVLTF. For the CDR3, the DNA is TGTGCCAGCAGCTTAGGGGGAGGCTCTGGGGCCAACGTCCTGACTTTC.

The sample holds many counts of this clonotype. The chain combines TRBV7-3 with TRBJ2-3, with D hard to call. The CDR3 is 18 residues long. The V end lost 1 base, the J end lost 2 bases, and 19 bases lay between the germline ends. Germline lookup yields CDR1 SGHTA and CDR2 FQGTGA. The CDR3 loop is CASSLSRLALVYTDTQYF. CDR3 DNA sequence: TGTGCCAGCAGCTTAAGCCGCTTAGCTTTGGTATACACAGATACGCAGTATTTT. The variable domain in full, with the rest retrieved from reference TRBV7-3 and TRBJ2-3, is GAGVSQTPSNKVTEKGKYVELRCDPISGHTALYWYRQSLGQGPEFLIYFQGTGAADDSGLPNDRFFAVRPEGSVSTLKIQRTERGDSAVYLCASSLSRLALVYTDTQYFGPGTRLTVL.

To note about this clonotype: This may be a read error, as it is one base from a much larger clone. The CDR3 loop is CSVISGSSYEQYF. The CDR3 coding sequence is TGCAGCGTCATAAGCGGGAGTTCCTACGAGCAGTACTTC. This chain uses TRBV29-1 with TRBJ2-7; 8 bases map to TRBD2. The germline V gene has CDR1 SQVTM and CDR2 ANQGSEA. The CDR3 contains 13 residues. The J segment lost 1 base and the V segment lost 6 bases, leaving 5 bases of the junction unmatched.

There are many counts of this clonotype. The chain joins TRBV28 to TRBJ1-2; the match to TRBD1 covers 7 bases. The V gene end was trimmed by 5 bases and the J gene end by 2 bases; junction bases not matched to a gene: 2. This CDR3 has 13 residues. Germline V gives CDR1 MDHEN, CDR2 SYDVKM. In nucleotides, the CDR3 is TGTGCCAGCAGTGCGGGACAGAACTATGGCTACACCTTC. Protein: CASSAGQNYGYTF.

The chain has TRBV7-9 and TRBJ2-2, with D possibly matching TRBD2 (5 bases). V was cut by 1 base and J by 7 bases, with 13 bases left in between. CDR3 length equals 15 residues. The germline V gene encodes CDR1 SEHNR and CDR2 FQNEAQ (reference sequence). The CDR3 sequence: CASSLGLADYGELFF. The CDR3 DNA reads as TGTGCCAGCAGCTTAGGACTGGCAGACTACGGGGAGCTGTTTTTT. Combining the CDR3 with reference TRBV7-9 and TRBJ2-2 gives the whole variable domain DTGVSQNPRHKITKRGQNVTFRCDPISEHNRLYWYRQTLGQGPEFLTYFQNEAQLEKSRLLSDRFSAERPKGSFSTLEIQRTEQGDSAMYLCASSLGLADYGELFFGEGSRLTVL.

This clonotype turned up a few times. This sequence joins TRBV7-9 and TRBJ2-7, with D possibly being TRBD1 (5 bases). This CDR3 spans 15 amino acids. CDR1 and CDR2 (germline): SEHNR, FQNEAQ (reference sequence). CDR3 loop: CASAGDGAFFYEQYF. The CDR3 DNA reads as TGTGCTTCGGCCGGTGATGGGGCTTTTTTCTACGAGCAGTACTTC.